The 25 T cell receptor beta chains listed next were all sequenced from one sample in a study of T cell changes during pregnancy in multiple sclerosis. The data were produced by immunoSEQ multiplex PCR, yet TCRdb's version contains in-frame clones alone and is incomplete. Among approximately 94,000 clones, about 90% were seen once, and the ten largest hold less than 2.5%. The source was peripheral blood, collected after pregnancy. The source of these receptors is a female donor with multiple sclerosis, enrolled in a pregnancy study.

This chain connects TRBV15 to TRBJ2-1; TRBD2 matches at 9 bases. The CDR3 totals 16 residues. Losses at the gene ends were 1 base for V and 5 bases for J; bases not matched to a gene: 6. The germline V gene encodes CDR1 LNHNV and CDR2 YYDKDF (reference sequence). CDR3 DNA: TGTGCCACCAGCAGAGGTCGCGGGGGGGCGAACAATGAGCAGTTCTTC. Residues: CATSRGRGGANNEQFF.

This sequence joins TRBV15 and TRBJ2-3, with TRBD2 matching 15 bases. Germline values: CDR1 LNHNV, CDR2 YYDKDF (reference sequence). CDR3 length: 19 residues. V lost 0 bases to trimming and J lost 4 bases; unmatched junction nucleotides: 8. The CDR3 spells CATSRDGPWTSGGADTQYF. CDR3 nucleotide sequence: TGTGCCACCAGCAGAGATGGACCCTGGACTAGCGGGGGGGCAGATACGCAGTATTTT.

J is TRBJ2-3 and V is TRBV6-1, with D perhaps matching TRBD1 (6 bases). Trimming took 4 bases from V and 5 from J, leaving 13 bases between them. This CDR3 contains 14 residues. Germline CDR1 is MNHNS and CDR2 is SASEGT. In DNA, the CDR3 is TGTGCCAGCAGTGGGGGGCTCCGGGAAGATACGCAGTATTTT. It specifies CASSGGLREDTQYF.

The chain uses TRBV2 and TRBJ2-5; D might be TRBD2 (7 bases). V lost 5 bases, J lost 5 bases, and 18 bases lay in between. Germline lookup yields CDR1 SNHLY and CDR2 FYNNEI. The CDR3 has 15 residues. CDR3 protein: CASSRTGGAEETQYF. CDR3 bases: TGTGCCAGCAGTAGGACTGGGGGGGCTGAGGAGACCCAGTACTTC.

The rearrangement uses TRBV6-1 and TRBJ1-1; D perhaps matches TRBD1 (5 bases). Germline V gene sequence: CDR1 MNHNS, CDR2 SASEGT. The CDR3 consists of 16 residues. Deletions cut 0 bases from V and 1 base from J, with 12 bases between. The CDR3 protein is CASSEASGRANTEAFF. The CDR3 region has the DNA TGTGCCAGCAGTGAAGCTTCAGGGAGGGCGAACACTGAAGCTTTCTTT.

V usage is TRBV11-3 and J usage is TRBJ2-2, with 12 bases lining up with TRBD2. After removal of 5 bases from V and 4 bases from J, the junction contained 11 bases not matched to a gene. The CDR3 length is 18 residues. CDR1 is SGHNT, CDR2 YENEEA, per germline. The DNA of the CDR3 is TGTGCCAGCAGCATATTCCTAGCGGGGGGGCCCGGCACCGGGGAGCTGTTTTTT. Translating gives CASSIFLAGGPGTGELFF.

CDR3 in DNA: TGTGCCAGCAGCTCGCATACCGCCGGGTATTCCAAGTTCTACGAGCAGTACTTC. Translation: CASSSHTAGYSKFYEQYF. The chain has TRBV7-2 and TRBJ2-7; D not certain. The CDR3 extends over 18 amino acids. The V and J ends lost 4 bases and 3 bases respectively, with 25 bases between them. Germline V lookup: CDR1 SGHTA, CDR2 FQGNSA.

This clone was found once. The chain joins TRBV29-1 to TRBJ1-1, with a possible D match to TRBD1 (6 bases). In germline, CDR1 is SQVTM, CDR2 ANQGSEA. The V and J ends lost 7 bases and 6 bases respectively, with 15 bases between them. The CDR3 sequence is 12 residues long. The DNA for the CDR3 is TGCAGCGCGGCACAGGGTTTCGCTGAAGCTTTCTTT. Translating it yields CSAAQGFAEAFF. The full variable domain, rest sourced from reference TRBV29-1 and TRBJ1-1, is SAVISQKPSRDICQRGTSLTIQCQVDSQVTMMFWYRQQPGQSLTLIATANQGSEATYESGFVIDKFPISRPNLTFSTLTVSNMSPEDSSIYLCSAAQGFAEAFFGQGTRLTVV.

V gene TRBV19 combines with J gene TRBJ2-7, with D maybe TRBD1 (6 bases). Germline CDR1 LNHDA, CDR2 SQIVND (reference sequence). The CDR3 runs 15 residues. Trimming shortened V by 5 bases and J by 5 bases, and 19 bases separated the two germline ends. CDR3 in amino acids: CASSERPGHLNEQYF. CDR3 in DNA: TGTGCCAGTAGTGAAAGACCGGGACATCTCAACGAGCAGTACTTC.

J is TRBJ2-7 and V is TRBV27, with 7 bases matching TRBD1. J was trimmed by 4 bases and V by 6 bases; bases with no gene match: 9. This CDR3 is built from 14 residues. Germline V gene sequence: CDR1 MNHEY, CDR2 SMNVEV (reference sequence). CDR3 DNA sequence: TGTGCCAGCAGCCGCCGGGACAGTAAATACGAGCAGTACTTC. It codes for CASSRRDSKYEQYF.

This clone appeared a single time. This chain joins TRBV5-6 and TRBJ2-1, with TRBD2 matching 7 bases. Per the germline V gene, CDR1 is SGHDT and CDR2 is YYEEEE. The CDR3 contains 18 residues. V lost 4 bases to trimming and J lost 1 base; unmatched junction nucleotides: 14. Here the CDR3 reads CASSPRGRASPSYNEQFF. CDR3 in DNA: TGTGCCAGCAGCCCTCGGGGGAGGGCTAGTCCGTCCTACAATGAGCAGTTCTTC.

This chain connects TRBV4-3 to TRBJ1-4, with 9 bases that match TRBD1. This CDR3 is 19 amino acids long. Unmatched junction bases numbered 11, after V lost 2 bases and J lost 1 base. Germline V CDR1 and CDR2: LGHNA, YSLEER. CDR3 sequence reads: CASSQFPGQGKQTNEKLFF. The CDR3, as DNA: TGCGCCAGCAGCCAATTTCCGGGACAGGGAAAACAAACTAATGAAAAACTGTTTTTT.

Here the CDR3 DNA reads TGTGCCAGCAGCCCCCGGACTAGCGGGGGGTACGAGCAGTACTTC. It is translated as CASSPRTSGGYEQYF. The chain combines TRBV9 with TRBJ2-7; 14 bases map to TRBD2. Germline CDR1 SGDLS, CDR2 YYNGEE. With V trimmed by 4 bases and J by 4 bases, 4 bases remained unmatched. The CDR3 is 15 residues long.

V and J are TRBV5-1 and TRBJ1-1, with 7 positions matching TRBD1. V was pared by 6 bases and J by 8 bases, with 7 bases of the junction left unmatched. There are 12 residues in the CDR3. CDR1 and CDR2 from the germline V gene are SGHRS and YFSETQ. The CDR3 sequence: CASIGVDREAFF. In DNA, the CDR3 is TGCGCCAGCATTGGAGTGGACAGGGAAGCTTTCTTT.

This clone has only one observation. V gene TRBV9 combines with J gene TRBJ2-2; TRBD2 aligns across 12 bases. Germline CDR1 SGDLS, CDR2 YYNGEE. The CDR3 has 17 amino acids. V lost 0 bases, J lost 6 bases, and 6 bases stayed unmatched. CDR3 coding DNA: TGTGCCAGCAGCGTAGCTTTACTAGCGGGGGGAGCCGGGGAGCTGTTTTTT. This encodes CASSVALLAGGAGELFF.

The J gene is TRBJ1-4, the V gene TRBV15; D not resolved. The germline V gene encodes CDR1 LNHNV and CDR2 YYDKDF (reference sequence). CDR3 length: 16 residues. Trimming shortened V by 5 bases and J by 7 bases, and 20 bases separated the two germline ends. The CDR3: CATSVSRRGLGEKLFF. The DNA for the CDR3 is TGTGCCACCAGCGTCTCGCGAAGAGGGTTGGGTGAAAAACTGTTTTTT. The whole variable domain, filled in from reference TRBV15 and TRBJ1-4, reads DAMVIQNPRYQVTQFGKPVTLSCSQTLNHNVMYWYQQKSSQAPKLLFHYYDKDFNNEADTPDNFQSRRPNTSFCFLDIRSPGLGDTAMYLCATSVSRRGLGEKLFFGSGTQLSVL.

V usage is TRBV28 and J usage is TRBJ1-1; D is perhaps TRBD1 (5 bases). With 5 bases removed from V and 3 bases from J, the gap between germline ends came to 16 bases. Germline CDR1 reads MDHEN; CDR2 reads SYDVKM. The CDR3 extends over 15 amino acids. In DNA form, the CDR3 reads TGTGCCAGCAGTGTCCTCCGGGCAGGGTACACTGAAGCTTTCTTT. Its protein is CASSVLRAGYTEAFF.

This clone was seen a handful of times. The chain links TRBV28 to TRBJ1-5, with D unresolved. CDR3 size: 11 residues. V lost 3 bases to trimming and J lost 5 bases, with 2 bases between them. Germline assignment: CDR1 MDHEN and CDR2 SYDVKM. The CDR3 nucleotides read TGTGCCAGCAGTTTCGATCAGCCCCAGCATTTT. Encoded protein: CASSFDQPQHF.

This chain connects TRBV29-1 to TRBJ2-3; no firm D call. The germline gives CDR1 SQVTM, CDR2 ANQGSEA. The CDR3 sequence is 15 residues long. The ends were cut back, 2 bases at V and 1 base at J, with 13 bases in the middle. The chain's CDR3 is CSVESMTRRTDTQYF. The CDR3 region has the DNA TGCAGCGTTGAATCTATGACACGGCGCACAGATACGCAGTATTTT.

V and J are TRBV18 and TRBJ2-5; D is perhaps TRBD1 (5 bases). This CDR3 spans 15 amino acids. Per germline, CDR1 KGHSH and CDR2 LQKENI. The ends were cut back, 2 bases at V and 0 bases at J, with 10 bases in the middle. Written as DNA, the CDR3 is TGTGCCAGCTCACCAGTAGCAGGGTACCAAGAGACCCAGTACTTC. This codes for CASSPVAGYQETQYF. The variable domain in full, completed from reference TRBV18 and TRBJ2-5, reads NAGVMQNPRHLVRRRGQEARLRCSPMKGHSHVYWYRQLPEEGLKFMVYLQKENIIDESGMPKERFSAEFPKEGPSILRIQQVVRGDSAAYFCASSPVAGYQETQYFGPGTRLLVL.

This sequence joins TRBV7-2 and TRBJ1-1, with TRBD1 as a possible D gene (5 bases). This CDR3 has 14 residues. From germline, CDR1 is SGHTA and CDR2 FQGNSA. The germline V and J ends were trimmed by 3 bases and 0 bases, with 8 bases remaining between them. CDR3 sequence reads: CASSLAGVNTEAFF. Written as DNA, the CDR3 is TGTGCCAGCAGCTTGGCGGGGGTGAACACTGAAGCTTTCTTT.

The chain links TRBV11-3 to TRBJ1-2; D may be TRBD1 (6 bases). The V end was cut by 5 bases, the J end by 5 bases, with 12 bases between. Germline-derived CDR1 and CDR2 are SGHNT and YENEEA. CDR3 length equals 13 residues. CDR3 sequence reads: CASSRDRQYGYTF. Here the CDR3 DNA reads TGTGCCAGCAGCCGTGACAGGCAGTATGGCTACACCTTC. The whole variable domain, remainder taken from reference TRBV11-3 and TRBJ1-2, is EAGVVQSPRYKIIEKKQPVAFWCNPISGHNTLYWYLQNLGQGPELLIRYENEEAVDDSQLPKDRFSAERLKGVDSTLKIQPAELGDSAVYLCASSRDRQYGYTFGSGTRLTVV.

This clone was detected a few times. The CDR3 loop reads CASSPRSDGSEAFF. CDR3 nucleotide sequence: TGCGCCAGCAGCCCCCGGAGTGATGGCTCTGAAGCTTTCTTT. The genes are TRBV4-1 and TRBJ1-1; D gene ambiguous. The germline V and J ends were trimmed by 4 bases and 6 bases, with 15 bases remaining between them. The CDR3 totals 14 residues. Germline assignment: CDR1 MGHRA and CDR2 YSYEKL.

This rearrangement joins TRBV11-2 to TRBJ2-7, with TRBD1 matching over 7 bases. CDR3 length: 14 residues. Germline V CDR1 and CDR2: SGHAT, FQNNGV. After removal of 5 bases from V and 2 bases from J, the junction contained 6 bases not matched to a gene. DNA for the CDR3: TGTGCCAGCAGCCAAGGACAGGTAGCCTACGAGCAGTACTTC. This sequence encodes CASSQGQVAYEQYF.

The rearrangement links TRBV5-3 to TRBJ2-2; 9 nucleotides line up with TRBD2. TRBV5-3 has ORF status, its function being uncertain. Unmatched junction bases numbered 10, after V lost 4 bases and J lost 3 bases. The CDR3 sequence is 17 residues long. In DNA form, the CDR3 reads TGTGCCAGAAGCCCCAAGGCGGGGGGGCTGGACACCGGGGAGCTGTTTTTT. This codes for CARSPKAGGLDTGELFF.